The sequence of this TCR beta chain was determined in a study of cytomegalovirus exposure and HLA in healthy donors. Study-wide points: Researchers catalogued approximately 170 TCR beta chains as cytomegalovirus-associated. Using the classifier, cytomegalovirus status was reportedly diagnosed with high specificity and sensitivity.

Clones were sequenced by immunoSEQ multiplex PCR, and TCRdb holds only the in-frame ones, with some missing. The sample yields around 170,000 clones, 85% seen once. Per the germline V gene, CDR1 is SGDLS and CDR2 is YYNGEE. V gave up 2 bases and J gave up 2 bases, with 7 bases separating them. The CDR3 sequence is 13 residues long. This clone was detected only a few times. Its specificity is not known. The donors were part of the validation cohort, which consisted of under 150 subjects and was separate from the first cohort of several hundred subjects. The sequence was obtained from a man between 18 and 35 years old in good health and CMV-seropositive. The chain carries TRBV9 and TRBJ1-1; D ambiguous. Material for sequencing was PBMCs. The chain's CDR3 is CASSVGDNTEAFF. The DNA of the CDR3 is TGTGCCAGCAGCGTCGGGGATAACACTGAAGCTTTCTTT. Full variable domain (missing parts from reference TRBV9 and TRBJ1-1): DSGVTQTPKHLITATGQRVTLRCSPRSGDLSVYWYQQSLDQGLQFLIQYYNGEERAKGNILERFSAQQFPDLHSELNLSSLELGDSALYFCASSVGDNTEAFFGQGTRLTVV.